These 21 T cell receptor beta chains were sequenced from one sample in a study of human T cells and chemical hapten exposure. Indicated time point: pre-sensitization, week 0. Treatment reported: therapeutic diphenylcyclopropenone sensitization with weekly scalp DPC. TCRdb called the RACE reads again in MiXCR, with one record for every CDR3 protein. The sample includes fewer than 200,000 distinct CDR3 sequences, approximately 29% seen only once; the top ten take just under 3%. The specimen was whole blood, collected in connection with sensitization to the hapten diphenylcyclopropenone (DPC). The source of these receptors is a woman aged 30 to 39 with alopecia areata. Some clones in this sample may be carry-over from other donors' samples.

V is TRBV11-2 and J is TRBJ2-1, with D perhaps being TRBD1 or TRBD2 (5 bases each). Germline V gene data show CDR1 as SGHAT and CDR2 as FQNNGV. Trimming removed 4 bases at V and 8 bases at J, with 21 bases between. This CDR3 is built from 16 residues. This CDR3 reads CASSWTGRLQGDEQFF. CDR3 coding DNA: TGTGCCAGCAGCTGGACGGGACGCCTGCAGGGTGATGAGCAGTTCTTC.

This clonotype has a handful of counts. This chain links TRBV9 with TRBJ2-3; D remains unclear. This CDR3 has 13 amino acids. CDR1 and CDR2 (germline): SGDLS, YYNGEE. V was trimmed by 0 bases and J by 4 bases, leaving 6 bases between them. CDR3 sequence: CASSVGLADTQYF. CDR3 sequence (DNA): TGTGCCAGCAGCGTAGGTTTAGCAGATACGCAGTATTTT.

J is TRBJ2-1 and V is TRBV28, with 9 positions matching TRBD2. The germline V gene encodes CDR1 MDHEN and CDR2 SYDVKM. The junction had 14 bases not matched to a gene; V was cut back by 5 bases and J by 9 bases. The CDR3 contains 16 residues. The chain's CDR3 is CASSPGVLAGRVEQFF. CDR3 coding DNA: TGTGCCAGCAGTCCGGGGGTGCTAGCGGGACGAGTTGAGCAGTTCTTC.

This chain joins TRBV5-4 and TRBJ1-2, with 8 bases identical to TRBD1. The V gene's germline CDR1 is SGHNT and CDR2 YYREEE (reference sequence). V gave up 4 bases and J gave up 2 bases; unmatched junction bases: 7. This CDR3 spans 15 amino acids. The CDR3 region is CASSPGQGQNYGYTF. The CDR3 region has the DNA TGTGCCAGCAGCCCAGGACAGGGCCAGAACTATGGCTACACCTTC. Combining the CDR3 with reference TRBV5-4 and TRBJ1-2 gives the whole variable domain ETGVTQSPTHLIKTRGQQVTLRCSSQSGHNTVSWYQQALGQGPQFIFQYYREEENGRGNFPPRFSGLQFPNYSSELNVNALELDDSALYLCASSPGQGQNYGYTFGSGTRLTVV.

As regards this clonotype: At one end, the junction sequence differs from germline, possibly due to a read error. This chain uses TRBV11-2 with TRBJ2-5; D unresolved. The CDR3 totals 12 residues. Per the germline V gene, CDR1 is SGHAT and CDR2 is FQNNGV. In DNA, the CDR3 is TGTGCCAGCAGCTTAATACCGGAGACCCGGTACTTC. It is translated as CASSLIPETRYF.

This rearrangement joins TRBV10-2 to TRBJ1-4; 11 positions match TRBD1. Per the germline V gene, CDR1 is WSHSY and CDR2 is SAAADI. This CDR3 region has 15 residues. J was trimmed by 8 bases and V by 3 bases; bases with no gene match: 5. The CDR3 bases are TGCGCCAGCAGTGACAGCGGGACAGGGGGAGAAAAACTGTTTTTT. Amino acid sequence: CASSDSGTGGEKLFF.

The genes are TRBV24-1 and TRBJ2-2; D not resolved. With 2 bases removed from V and 0 bases from J, the gap between germline ends came to 9 bases. Germline V gene lookup returns CDR1 KGHDR and CDR2 SFDVKD. This CDR3 region has 16 residues. The chain's CDR3 is CATSDSSGPNTGELFF. DNA of the CDR3: TGTGCCACCAGTGATTCCTCCGGGCCGAACACCGGGGAGCTGTTTTTT.

In its sample, this clonotype was seen many times. The V call is TRBV6-1, the J call TRBJ2-1; tentative D call: TRBD1 (5 bases). Trimming took 4 bases from V and 9 from J, leaving 19 bases between them. This CDR3 is built from 15 residues. Germline CDR1 MNHNS, CDR2 SASEGT. The CDR3 region is CASSVAGYPFGEQFF. DNA for the CDR3: TGTGCCAGCAGTGTCGCAGGGTACCCTTTCGGTGAGCAGTTCTTC.

This clonotype showed up just a few times. The chain links TRBV10-3 to TRBJ2-3; D may match TRBD1 or TRBD2 (5 bases each). From germline, CDR1 is ENHRY and CDR2 SYGVKD. This CDR3 is 15 amino acids long. The ends were cut back, 11 bases at V and 5 bases at J, with 23 bases in the middle. CDR3 loop: CAVQPGPPREDTQYF. CDR3 coding DNA: TGTGCCGTTCAGCCGGGACCACCTAGGGAAGATACGCAGTATTTT.

The chain couples TRBV20-1 to TRBJ1-3; D gene ambiguous. Germline assignment: CDR1 DFQATT and CDR2 SNEGSKA (reference sequence). CDR3 length equals 13 residues. Trimming left V 1 base short and J 1 base short, with 5 bases between. In nucleotides, the CDR3 is TGCAGTGCTAGAGTGGGGTCTGGAAACACCATATATTTT. It yields the protein CSARVGSGNTIYF.

In this sample, this clonotype turned up a few times. CDR3 amino acids: CASSLLAAGELFF. The CDR3 DNA reads TGTGCCAGCAGCTTACTTGCCGCCGGGGAGCTGTTTTTT. The genes are TRBV7-9 and TRBJ2-2, with unresolved D. Trimming removed 2 bases from V and 6 bases from J, with 7 bases in between. Germline V gene sequence: CDR1 SEHNR, CDR2 FQNEAQ (reference sequence). The CDR3 contains 13 residues.

This clonotype has a single count. The CDR3 loop reads CASSVNGYQETQYF. Written as DNA, the CDR3 is TGTGCCAGCAGCGTGAATGGTTACCAAGAGACCCAGTACTTC. This chain links TRBV9 with TRBJ2-5; D is uncertain. Trimming took off 2 bases at V and 0 bases at J, with 8 bases between the two ends. Looked up from germline, CDR1 is SGDLS and CDR2 is YYNGEE. The CDR3 sequence is 14 residues long.

The sample holds a few counts of this clonotype. The rearrangement links TRBV7-8 to TRBJ1-1; a weak D match, TRBD1 (6 bases). The V end was cut by 5 bases, the J end by 1 base, with 14 bases between. The CDR3 totals 15 residues. Germline CDR1 and CDR2: SGHVS and FQNEAQ. CDR3 coding DNA: TGTGCCAGCAGCGTTGTTTCGGACAGGAACACTGAAGCTTTCTTT. This sequence encodes CASSVVSDRNTEAFF.

This clonotype was seen only a few times. The chain has TRBV12-3 or TRBV12-4 and TRBJ1-1; unclear D gene. V was pared by 5 bases and J by 2 bases, with 9 bases between. This CDR3 is 13 amino acids long. This CDR3 reads CASSTRTNTEAFF. The DNA for the CDR3 is TGTGCCAGCAGTACAAGAACTAACACTGAAGCTTTCTTT.

This chain uses TRBV5-1 with TRBJ2-5; D remains unclear. The CDR3 runs 15 residues. Germline V lookup: CDR1 SGHRS, CDR2 YFSETQ. V was pared by 1 base and J by 1 base, with 11 bases between. CDR3 region: CASSLSLDIQETQYF. CDR3 in DNA: TGCGCCAGCAGCTTGAGTTTGGATATCCAAGAGACCCAGTACTTC.

The chain links TRBV4-1 to TRBJ2-3; 10 nucleotides match TRBD2. J was trimmed by 6 bases and V by 0 bases; bases with no gene match: 9. Germline V lookup: CDR1 MGHRA, CDR2 YSYEKL. The CDR3 is 17 amino acids. The CDR3 region is CASSQDREREGLDTQYF. Written as DNA, the CDR3 is TGCGCCAGCAGCCAAGATCGAGAGCGGGAGGGCCTGGATACGCAGTATTTT.

This clonotype came up many times. Germline and junction disagree at one end, which may indicate a read error. The chain uses TRBV29-1 and TRBJ2-5; D unresolved. Germline lookup yields CDR1 SQVTM and CDR2 ANQGSEA. The CDR3 length is 8 residues. The CDR3 region is CSVEGTHF. The CDR3 DNA follows: TGCAGCGTTGAGGGCACACACTTC.

This clonotype was counted at least ten times. The CDR3 protein is CASSRGTGQETQYF. Written as DNA, the CDR3 is TGTGCCAGCAGCCGCGGGACAGGACAAGAGACCCAGTACTTC. The chain uses TRBV3-1 and TRBJ2-5, with 8 positions matching TRBD1. The CDR3 spans 14 residues. The trim removed 4 bases at V and 2 bases at J, leaving 3 bases unmatched. Germline V gene sequence: CDR1 LGHDT, CDR2 YNNKEL (reference sequence).

This clonotype was seen more than once but under ten times. This sequence joins TRBV7-2 and TRBJ2-3; D gene unclear. Trimming left V 3 bases short and J 6 bases short, with 10 bases between. The CDR3 extends over 13 amino acids. CDR1 and CDR2 from the germline V gene are SGHTA and FQGNSA. CDR3 region: CASSLFYGDTQYF. The CDR3 nucleotides are TGTGCCAGCAGCTTGTTCTATGGGGATACGCAGTATTTT.

This clonotype showed up just once. This chain uses TRBV5-1 with TRBJ2-7, with D perhaps matching TRBD2 (5 bases). The CDR3 is made up of 16 amino acids. V shed 1 base and J shed 7 bases, with 21 bases lying between them. Germline V lookup: CDR1 SGHRS, CDR2 YFSETQ. The CDR3 loop is CASSLLGGRQEQEQYF. In DNA, the CDR3 is TGCGCCAGCAGCTTGCTCGGCGGGCGGCAGGAGCAGGAGCAGTACTTC.

The chain has TRBV20-1 and TRBJ2-1; 7 positions agree with TRBD1. CDR1 is DFQATT and CDR2 is SNEGSKA in the germline V gene (reference sequence). CDR3 size: 13 residues. Trimming took 7 bases from V and 5 from J; bases not matched to a gene: 8. CDR3 loop: CSVIETGNNEQFF. The CDR3 nucleotides read TGCAGTGTAATTGAGACAGGGAACAATGAGCAGTTCTTC.